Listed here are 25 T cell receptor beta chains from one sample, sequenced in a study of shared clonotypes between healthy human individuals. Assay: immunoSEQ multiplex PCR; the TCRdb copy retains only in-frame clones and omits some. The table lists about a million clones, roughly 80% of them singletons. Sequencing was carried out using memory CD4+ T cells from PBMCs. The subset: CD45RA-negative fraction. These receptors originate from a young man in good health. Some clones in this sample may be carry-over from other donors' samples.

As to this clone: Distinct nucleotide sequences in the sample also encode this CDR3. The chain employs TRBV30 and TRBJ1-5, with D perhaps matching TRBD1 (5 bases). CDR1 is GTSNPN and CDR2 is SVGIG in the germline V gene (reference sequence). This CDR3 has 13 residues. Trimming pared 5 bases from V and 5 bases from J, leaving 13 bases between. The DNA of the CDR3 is TGTGCCTGGGGCGGGCAGGGAGATCAGCCCCAGCATTTT. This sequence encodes CAWGGQGDQPQHF.

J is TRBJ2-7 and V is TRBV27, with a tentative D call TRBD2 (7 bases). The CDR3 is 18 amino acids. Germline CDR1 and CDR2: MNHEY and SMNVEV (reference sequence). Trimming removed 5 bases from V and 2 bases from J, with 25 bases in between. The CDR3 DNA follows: TGTGCCAGCAGTATTTATCCCCTAACAGGGAGGGGCACCTACGAGCAGTACTTC. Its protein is CASSIYPLTGRGTYEQYF.

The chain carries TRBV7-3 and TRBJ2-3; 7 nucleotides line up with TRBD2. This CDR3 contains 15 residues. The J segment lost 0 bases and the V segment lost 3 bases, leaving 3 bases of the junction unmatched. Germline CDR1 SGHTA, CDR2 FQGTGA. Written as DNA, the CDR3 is TGTGCCAGCAGCTTGGCGGGAGAGAGCACAGATACGCAGTATTTT. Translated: CASSLAGESTDTQYF. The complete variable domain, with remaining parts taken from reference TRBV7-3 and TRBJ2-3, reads GAGVSQTPSNKVTEKGKYVELRCDPISGHTALYWYRQSLGQGPEFLIYFQGTGAADDSGLPNDRFFAVRPEGSVSTLKIQRTERGDSAVYLCASSLAGESTDTQYFGPGTRLTVL.

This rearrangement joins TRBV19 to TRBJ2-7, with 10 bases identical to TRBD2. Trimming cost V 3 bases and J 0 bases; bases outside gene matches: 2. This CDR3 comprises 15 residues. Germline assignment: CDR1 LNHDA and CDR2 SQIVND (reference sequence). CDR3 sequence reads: CASSIPSGSSYEQYF. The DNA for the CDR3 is TGTGCCAGTAGTATTCCTAGCGGGAGCTCCTACGAGCAGTACTTC.

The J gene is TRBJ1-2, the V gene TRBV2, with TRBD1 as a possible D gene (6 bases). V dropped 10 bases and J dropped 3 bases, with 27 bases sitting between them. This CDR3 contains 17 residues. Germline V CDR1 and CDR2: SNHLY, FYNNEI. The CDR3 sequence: CAKLVSRGAGDHYGYTF. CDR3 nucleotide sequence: TGTGCCAAGCTCGTATCGAGGGGTGCAGGGGATCACTATGGCTACACCTTC.

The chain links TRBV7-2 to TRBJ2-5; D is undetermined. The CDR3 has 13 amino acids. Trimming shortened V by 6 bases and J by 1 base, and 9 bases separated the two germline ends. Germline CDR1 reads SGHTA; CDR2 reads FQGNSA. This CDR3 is CASSLTPQETQYF. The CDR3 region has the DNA TGTGCCAGCAGTTTGACCCCCCAAGAGACCCAGTACTTC.

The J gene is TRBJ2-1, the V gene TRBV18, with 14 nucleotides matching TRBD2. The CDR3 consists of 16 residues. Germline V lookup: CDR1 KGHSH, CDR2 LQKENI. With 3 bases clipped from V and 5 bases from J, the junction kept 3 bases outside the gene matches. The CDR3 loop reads CASSPGLAGGNNEQFF. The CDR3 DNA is TGTGCCAGCTCACCCGGACTAGCGGGGGGTAACAATGAGCAGTTCTTC.

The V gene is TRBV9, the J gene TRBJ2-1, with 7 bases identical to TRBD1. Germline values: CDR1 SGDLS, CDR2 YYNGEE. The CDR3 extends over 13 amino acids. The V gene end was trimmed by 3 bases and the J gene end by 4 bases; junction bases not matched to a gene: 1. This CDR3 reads CASSAGQYNEQFF. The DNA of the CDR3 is TGTGCCAGCAGCGCGGGACAGTACAATGAGCAGTTCTTC.

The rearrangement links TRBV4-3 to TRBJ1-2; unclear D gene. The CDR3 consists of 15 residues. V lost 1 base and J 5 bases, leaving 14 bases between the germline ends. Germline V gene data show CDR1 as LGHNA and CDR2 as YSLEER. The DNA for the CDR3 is TGCGCCAGCAGCCAAGCTGCAGCGGATGGGTATGGCTACACCTTC. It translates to CASSQAAADGYGYTF.

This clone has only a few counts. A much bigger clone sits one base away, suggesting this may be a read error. The CDR3 spells CASSPDRYSYEQYF. CDR3 nucleotide sequence: TGTGCCAGCAGCCCCGACAGGTACTCCTACGAGCAGTACTTC. The chain uses TRBV7-2 and TRBJ2-7, with D possibly TRBD1 on 6 matching bases. The CDR3 runs to 14 residues. V lost 5 bases and J lost 0, with 11 bases in between. Per germline, CDR1 SGHTA and CDR2 FQGNSA. The whole variable domain, remainder taken from reference TRBV7-2 and TRBJ2-7, is GAGVSQSPSNKVTEKGKDVELRCDPISGHTALYWYRQSLGQGLEFLIYFQGNSAPDKSGLPSDRFSAERTGGSVSTLTIQRTQQEDSAVYLCASSPDRYSYEQYFGPGTRLTVT.

CDR3 nucleotides: TGTGCCAGCAGCTTGACTGGGGCGCGCGGAGAGACCCAGTACTTC. Protein product: CASSLTGARGETQYF. The genes are TRBV7-2 and TRBJ2-5; D is perhaps TRBD1 (5 bases). V lost 3 bases and J lost 4, with 15 bases in between. The CDR3 runs 15 residues. Germline loops: CDR1 SGHTA, CDR2 FQGNSA.

The CDR3 sequence is CSVEAPQGQSSELFF. CDR3 in DNA: TGCAGCGTTGAAGCCCCTCAAGGGCAGTCTTCGGAACTGTTTTTT. This chain joins TRBV29-1 and TRBJ1-4; the D is unclear. V was cut by 1 base and J by 12 bases, with 21 bases left in between. The CDR3 totals 15 residues. The germline V gene encodes CDR1 SQVTM and CDR2 ANQGSEA. The whole variable domain, remainder taken from reference TRBV29-1 and TRBJ1-4, is SAVISQKPSRDICQRGTSLTIQCQVDSQVTMMFWYRQQPGQSLTLIATANQGSEATYESGFVIDKFPISRPNLTFSTLTVSNMSPEDSSIYLCSVEAPQGQSSELFFGSGTQLSVL.

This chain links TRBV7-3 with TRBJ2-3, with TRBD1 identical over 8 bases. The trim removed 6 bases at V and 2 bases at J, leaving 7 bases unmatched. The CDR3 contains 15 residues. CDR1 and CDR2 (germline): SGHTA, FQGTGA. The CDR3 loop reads CASSIDRGPTDTQYF. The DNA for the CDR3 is TGTGCCAGCAGTATAGACAGGGGTCCCACAGATACGCAGTATTTT.

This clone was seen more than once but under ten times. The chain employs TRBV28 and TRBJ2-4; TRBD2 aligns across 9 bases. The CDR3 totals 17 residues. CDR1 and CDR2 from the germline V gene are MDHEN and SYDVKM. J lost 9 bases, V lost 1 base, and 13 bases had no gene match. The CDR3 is CASSLYSTSGHWGIQYF. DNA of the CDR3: TGTGCCAGCAGTTTATACTCGACTAGCGGCCACTGGGGCATTCAGTACTTC. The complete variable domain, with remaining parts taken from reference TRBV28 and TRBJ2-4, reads DVKVTQSSRYLVKRTGEKVFLECVQDMDHENMFWYRQDPGLGLRLIYFSYDVKMKEKGDIPEGYSVSREKKERFSLILESASTNQTSMYLCASSLYSTSGHWGIQYFGAGTRLSVL.

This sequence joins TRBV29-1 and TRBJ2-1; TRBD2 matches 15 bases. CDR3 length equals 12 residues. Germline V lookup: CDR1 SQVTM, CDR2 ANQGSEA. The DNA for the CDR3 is TGCAGGGCGGGACTAGCGGGAGGCAGGCAGTTCTTC. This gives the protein CRAGLAGGRQFF.

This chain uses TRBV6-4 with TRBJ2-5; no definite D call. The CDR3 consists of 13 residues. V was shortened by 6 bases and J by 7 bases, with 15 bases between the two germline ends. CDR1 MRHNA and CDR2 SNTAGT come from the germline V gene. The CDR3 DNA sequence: TGTGCCAGCAGCGCGGACCAGCAATCGACCCAGTACTTC. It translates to CASSADQQSTQYF.

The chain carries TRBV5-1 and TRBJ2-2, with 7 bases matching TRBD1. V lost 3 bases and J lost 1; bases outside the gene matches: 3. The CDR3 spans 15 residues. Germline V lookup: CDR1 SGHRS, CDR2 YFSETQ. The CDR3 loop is CASSSGQRNTGELFF. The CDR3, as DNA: TGCGCCAGCAGCTCGGGACAGAGGAACACCGGGGAGCTGTTTTTT.

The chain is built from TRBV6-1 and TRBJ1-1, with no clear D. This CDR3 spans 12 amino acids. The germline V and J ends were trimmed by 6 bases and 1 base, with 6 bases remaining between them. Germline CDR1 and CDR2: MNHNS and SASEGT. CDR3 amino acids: CASSPRNTEAFF. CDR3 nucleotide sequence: TGTGCCAGCAGCCCCCGGAACACTGAAGCTTTCTTT.

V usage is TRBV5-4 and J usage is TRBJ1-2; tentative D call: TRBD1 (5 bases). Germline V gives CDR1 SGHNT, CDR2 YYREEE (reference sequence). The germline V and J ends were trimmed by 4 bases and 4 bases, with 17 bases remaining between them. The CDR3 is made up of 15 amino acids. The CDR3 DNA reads TGTGCCAGCAGCCTGGGACGGCCCGGGGCCTATGGCTACACCTTC. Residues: CASSLGRPGAYGYTF. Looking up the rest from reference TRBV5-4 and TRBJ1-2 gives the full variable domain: ETGVTQSPTHLIKTRGQQVTLRCSSQSGHNTVSWYQQALGQGPQFIFQYYREEENGRGNFPPRFSGLQFPNYSSELNVNALELDDSALYLCASSLGRPGAYGYTFGSGTRLTVV.

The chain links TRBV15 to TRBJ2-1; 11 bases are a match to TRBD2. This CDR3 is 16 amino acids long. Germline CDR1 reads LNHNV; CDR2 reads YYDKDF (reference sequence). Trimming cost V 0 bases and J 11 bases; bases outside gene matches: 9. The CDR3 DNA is TGTGCCACCAGCAGAGACACGGGACTAGCGGTGCTACAGCAGTTCTTC. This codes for CATSRDTGLAVLQQFF.

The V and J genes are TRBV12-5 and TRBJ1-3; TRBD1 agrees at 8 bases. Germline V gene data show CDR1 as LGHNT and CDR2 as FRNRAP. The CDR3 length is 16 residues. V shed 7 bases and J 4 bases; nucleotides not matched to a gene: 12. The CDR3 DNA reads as TGTGCTAGTGCCCTTGGGCCGGGGACAGGAGGAAACACCATATATTTT. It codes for CASALGPGTGGNTIYF.

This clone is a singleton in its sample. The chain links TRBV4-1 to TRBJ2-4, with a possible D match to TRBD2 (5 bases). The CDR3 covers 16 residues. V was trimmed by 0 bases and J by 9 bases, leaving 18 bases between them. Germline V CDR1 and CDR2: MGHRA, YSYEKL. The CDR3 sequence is CASSQDRGQGGVIQYF. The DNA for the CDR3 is TGCGCCAGCAGCCAAGATCGCGGCCAAGGAGGCGTCATTCAGTACTTC.

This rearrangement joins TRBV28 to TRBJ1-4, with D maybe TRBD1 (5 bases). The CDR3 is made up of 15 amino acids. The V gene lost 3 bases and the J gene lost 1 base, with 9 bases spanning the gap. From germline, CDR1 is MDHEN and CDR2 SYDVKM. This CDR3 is CASSFQGGTNEKLFF. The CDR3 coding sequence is TGTGCCAGCAGTTTTCAGGGAGGAACTAATGAAAAACTGTTTTTT.

The CDR3: CASSYAGPRYNEQFF. CDR3 nucleotide sequence: TGTGCCAGCAGTTACGCAGGACCGCGATACAATGAGCAGTTCTTC. The chain employs TRBV6-5 and TRBJ2-1; no reliable D call. The CDR3 totals 15 residues. Deletions cut 2 bases from V and 4 bases from J, with 12 bases between. Germline V gives CDR1 MNHEY, CDR2 SVGAGI.

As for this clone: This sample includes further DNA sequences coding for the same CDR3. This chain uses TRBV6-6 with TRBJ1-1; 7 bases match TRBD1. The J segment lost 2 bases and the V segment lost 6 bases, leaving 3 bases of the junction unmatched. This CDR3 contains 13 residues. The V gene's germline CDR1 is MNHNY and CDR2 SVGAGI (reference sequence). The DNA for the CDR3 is TGTGCCAGCAGCGGACAGGTTAACACTGAAGCTTTCTTT. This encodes CASSGQVNTEAFF.